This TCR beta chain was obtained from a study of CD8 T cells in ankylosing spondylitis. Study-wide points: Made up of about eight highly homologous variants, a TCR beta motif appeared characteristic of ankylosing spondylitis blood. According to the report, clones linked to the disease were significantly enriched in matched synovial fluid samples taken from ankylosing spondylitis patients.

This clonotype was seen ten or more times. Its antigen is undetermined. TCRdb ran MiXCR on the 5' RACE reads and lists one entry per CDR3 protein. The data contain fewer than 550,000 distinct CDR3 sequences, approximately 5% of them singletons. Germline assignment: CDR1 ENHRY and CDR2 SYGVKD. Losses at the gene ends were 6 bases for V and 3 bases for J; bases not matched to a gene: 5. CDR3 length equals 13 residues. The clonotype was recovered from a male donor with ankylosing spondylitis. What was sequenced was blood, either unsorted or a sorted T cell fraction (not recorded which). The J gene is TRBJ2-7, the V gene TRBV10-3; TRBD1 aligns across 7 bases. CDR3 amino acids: CAIREGQIYEQYF. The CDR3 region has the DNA TGTGCCATCAGAGAGGGACAGATCTACGAGCAGTACTTC.